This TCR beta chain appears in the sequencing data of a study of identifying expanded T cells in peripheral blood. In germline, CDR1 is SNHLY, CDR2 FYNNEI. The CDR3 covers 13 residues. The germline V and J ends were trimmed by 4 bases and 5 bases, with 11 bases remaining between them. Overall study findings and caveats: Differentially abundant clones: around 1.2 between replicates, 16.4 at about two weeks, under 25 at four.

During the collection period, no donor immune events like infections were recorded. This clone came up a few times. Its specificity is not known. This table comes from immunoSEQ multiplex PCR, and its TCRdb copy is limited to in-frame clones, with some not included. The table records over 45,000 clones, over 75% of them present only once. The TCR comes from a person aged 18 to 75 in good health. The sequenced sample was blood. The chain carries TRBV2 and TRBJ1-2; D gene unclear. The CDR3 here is CASSGDGLYGYTF. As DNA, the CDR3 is TGTGCCAGCAGTGGGGATGGGCTTTATGGCTACACCTTC.